This is a list of T cell receptor beta chains from one sample in a study of blood T cells in healthy people across ages. TCRdb reprocessed the 5' RACE reads with MiXCR, giving one entry per CDR3 protein. This sample has 1.4 million to 1.5 million distinct CDR3 sequences, with roughly 40% found just once. Input material: blood. The receptors come from a woman in her late teens or twenties in good health. CDR3s include the opening cysteine and the closing phenylalanine or tryptophan. The order of the fields is V gene, J gene, clone size, D gene, CDR3 protein, CDR3 DNA. A D gene is named only where the DNA matches it firmly. Size is omitted from some rows. Given values are once, few, many or a class for expanded clones.

v_gene: TRBV11-2
j_gene: TRBJ2-5
abundance: few
d_gene: NA
CDR3aa: CASSLDRQPQYF
CDR3nt: TGTGCCAGCAGCTTAGATCGGCAGCCCCAGTACTTC

v_gene: TRBV25-1
j_gene: TRBJ2-2
abundance: few
d_gene: TRBD2
CDR3aa: CASSGLAGAPGTGELFF
CDR3nt: TGTGCCAGCAGCGGACTAGCGGGGGCCCCCGGCACCGGGGAGCTGTTTTTT

v_gene: TRBV6-2/TRBV6-3
j_gene: TRBJ1-2
abundance: NA
d_gene: NA
CDR3aa: CASSVRQGNNGYTF
CDR3nt: TGTGCCAGCAGTGTTCGGCAGGGGAACAATGGCTACACCTTC

v_gene: TRBV6-6
j_gene: TRBJ1-2
abundance: NA
d_gene: TRBD1
CDR3aa: CASTMTGGDYGYTF
CDR3nt: TGTGCCAGCACCATGACAGGGGGCGACTATGGCTACACCTTC

v_gene: TRBV4-2
j_gene: TRBJ2-3
abundance: many
d_gene: TRBD2
CDR3aa: CASSDSGGRADTQYF
CDR3nt: TGTGCCAGCAGCGATAGCGGGGGCCGGGCAGATACGCAGTATTTT

v_gene: TRBV9
j_gene: TRBJ2-1
abundance: NA
d_gene: TRBD1
CDR3aa: CASSPRGTGANNEQFF
CDR3nt: TGTGCCAGCAGCCCGAGAGGGACAGGGGCGAACAATGAGCAGTTCTTC

v_gene: TRBV21-1
j_gene: TRBJ2-1
abundance: few
d_gene: NA
CDR3aa: CASSKAPTKSYNEQFF
CDR3nt: TGTGCCAGCAGCAAAGCTCCGACTAAATCCTACAATGAGCAGTTCTTC

v_gene: TRBV6-1
j_gene: TRBJ1-2
abundance: few
d_gene: NA
CDR3aa: CASSEVIGTYGYTF
CDR3nt: TGTGCCAGCAGTGAAGTTATTGGGACCTATGGCTACACCTTC

v_gene: TRBV20-1
j_gene: TRBJ1-1
abundance: NA
d_gene: TRBD1
CDR3aa: CSARGTGGRNTETFF
CDR3nt: TGCAGTGCTAGAGGGACAGGGGGGAGGAACACTGAAACTTTCTTT

v_gene: TRBV6-5
j_gene: TRBJ2-3
abundance: NA
d_gene: TRBD2
CDR3aa: CASSYSRTSGGGDTQYF
CDR3nt: TGTGCCAGCAGTTATTCTAGGACTAGCGGTGGGGGAGATACGCAGTATTTT

v_gene: TRBV9
j_gene: TRBJ1-6
abundance: NA
d_gene: NA
CDR3aa: CASSVDRSNSPLHF
CDR3nt: TGTGCCAGCAGCGTCGACAGGTCGAATTCACCCCTCCACTTT

v_gene: TRBV5-6
j_gene: TRBJ1-4
abundance: NA
d_gene: TRBD1
CDR3aa: CASRGQEGEKLFF
CDR3nt: TGTGCCAGCCGGGGACAGGAGGGCGAAAAACTGTTTTTT

v_gene: TRBV12-3/TRBV12-4
j_gene: TRBJ1-2
abundance: NA
d_gene: TRBD1
CDR3aa: CASSLTGEFDGYTF
CDR3nt: TGTGCCAGCAGCCTGACAGGGGAGTTTGATGGCTACACCTTC

v_gene: TRBV20-1
j_gene: TRBJ2-1
abundance: few
d_gene: TRBD2
CDR3aa: CSARYSGGISSYNEQFF
CDR3nt: TGCAGTGCCCGTTATAGCGGGGGGATTAGCTCCTACAATGAGCAGTTCTTC